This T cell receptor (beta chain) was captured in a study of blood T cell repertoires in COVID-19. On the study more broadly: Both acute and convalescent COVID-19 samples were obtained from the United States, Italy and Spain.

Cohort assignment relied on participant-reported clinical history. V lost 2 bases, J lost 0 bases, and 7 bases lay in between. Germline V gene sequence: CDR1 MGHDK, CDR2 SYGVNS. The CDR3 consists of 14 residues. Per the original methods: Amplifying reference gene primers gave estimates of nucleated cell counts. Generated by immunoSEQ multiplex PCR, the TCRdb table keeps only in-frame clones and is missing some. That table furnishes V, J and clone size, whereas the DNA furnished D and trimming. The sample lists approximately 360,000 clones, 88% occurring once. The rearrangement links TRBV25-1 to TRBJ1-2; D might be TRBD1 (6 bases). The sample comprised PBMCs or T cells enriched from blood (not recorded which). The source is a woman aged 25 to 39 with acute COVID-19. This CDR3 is CASSETGSNYGYTF. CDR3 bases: TGTGCCAGCAGTGAAACAGGGTCTAACTATGGCTACACCTTC.